Listed below are T cell receptor beta chains from one sample, sequenced in a study of CD8+ T cells in alopecia areata. The method was immunoSEQ multiplex PCR; TCRdb's version includes in-frame clones alone and lacks a portion of them. The repertoire has around 200,000 clones, under 60% of them found once; the top ten carry around an eighth. Sequenced material: CD8+ T cells sorted from blood, taken at week 24, from a patient treated with tofacitinib. The receptors stem from a human donor with alopecia areata. The conserved cysteine and the conserved F or W are not part of the CDR3 here. Fields, in order: CDR3 protein, V gene, J gene.

ASIWDRGSYEQY,TRBV2,TRBJ2-7
SVEDRDRGNEKLF,TRBV29-1,TRBJ1-4
ASSPTSGSGEQY,TRBV5-6,NA
ASSLATRGGTDTQY,TRBV7-2,TRBJ2-3
ASSYIGDRGTGELF,TRBV6-6,TRBJ2-2
ASSVRQVQETQY,TRBV13,TRBJ2-5
ASSLPSQGLDYGYT,TRBV5-6,TRBJ1-2
ASSLGTSGQETQY,TRBV13,TRBJ2-5
ASSYRGGYGYT,TRBV14,TRBJ1-2
ASSLVPKRHNANSPLH,TRBV7-9,TRBJ1-6
SVEDGRGVQF,TRBV29-1,TRBJ2-1
AYRQGGTGELF,TRBV30,TRBJ2-2
SVSQGRGYT,TRBV29-1,TRBJ1-2
ASSVPRGVHSGANVLT,TRBV9,TRBJ2-6
ASEALGEQY,TRBV27,TRBJ2-7
ASSESVPNEKLF,TRBV25-1,TRBJ1-4
ASSEGEVLQTQY,TRBV5-6,TRBJ2-5
ASSLGTGNQPQH,TRBV5-6,TRBJ1-5
ASSSPIGGGAEETQY,TRBV27,TRBJ2-5
ASSLSGGQETQY,TRBV7-2,TRBJ2-5
AWSVSYEQY,TRBV30,TRBJ2-7
ATSRTGDYNEQF,TRBV12-5,TRBJ2-1
ASSLGARDEQY,TRBV4-1,TRBJ2-7
ASSIGWGQGLNTEAF,TRBV19,TRBJ1-1
ASKTSDDEKLF,TRBV2,TRBJ1-4
ASRWAYQETQY,TRBV6-1,TRBJ2-5
AWVLGQGLSYEQY,TRBV30,TRBJ2-7
ASSLTMNTEAF,TRBV27,TRBJ1-1
ASSQESGRGTDTQY,TRBV4-1,TRBJ2-3
SVEDLGRLQH,TRBV29-1,TRBJ1-5
ASSPGTGFTDTQY,TRBV27,TRBJ2-3
ASSLEPSEVGQY,TRBV5-1,TRBJ2-3
ASSADHEQY,TRBV13,TRBJ2-7